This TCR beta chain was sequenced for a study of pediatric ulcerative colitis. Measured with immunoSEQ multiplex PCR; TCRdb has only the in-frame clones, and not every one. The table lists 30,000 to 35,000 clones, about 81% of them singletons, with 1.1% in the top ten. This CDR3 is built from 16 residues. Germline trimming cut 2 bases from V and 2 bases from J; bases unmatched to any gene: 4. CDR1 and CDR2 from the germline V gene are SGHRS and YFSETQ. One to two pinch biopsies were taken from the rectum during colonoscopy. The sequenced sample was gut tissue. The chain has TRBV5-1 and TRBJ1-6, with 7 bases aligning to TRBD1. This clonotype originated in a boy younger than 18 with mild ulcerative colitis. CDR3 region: CASSFGTVPYNSPLHF. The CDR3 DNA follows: TGCGCCAGCAGCTTTGGGACAGTCCCCTATAATTCACCCCTCCACTTT.